Listed below are T cell receptor beta chains from one sample, sequenced in a study of identical twins. TCRdb itself ran the 5' RACE reads through MiXCR, one entry per CDR3 protein. The table has about 890,000 distinct CDR3 sequences, approximately 13% seen once; the top ten hold around 1.5%. These data were also filed under a second study, of yellow fever vaccine responses in identical twins.

Sequenced material: PBMCs. Receptors were obtained from a woman aged 18-35 years in good health. Each CDR3 is given with its conserved first and last residue. The D gene is left open where the match is weak. Not every row has a clone size; where given, it reads once, few, many or a size class.

v_gene: TRBV6-2/TRBV6-3; abundance: many; j_gene: TRBJ1-2; d_gene: -; CDR3nt: TGTGCCAGCAGCACTACAGCGTACTATGGCTACACCTTC; CDR3aa: CASSTTAYYGYTF
v_gene: TRBV12-2; abundance: -; j_gene: TRBJ2-3; d_gene: -; CDR3nt: TGTGCAAGTCGCTTCTACTCTAGCGGGAGGGCAGGCACAGATACGCAGTATTTT; CDR3aa: CASRFYSSGRAGTDTQYF
v_gene: TRBV3-1; abundance: -; j_gene: TRBJ1-4; d_gene: -; CDR3nt: TGTGCCCGGGCATTATATTCTGGGGGTCGAAAACTGTTTTTT; CDR3aa: CARALYSGGRKLFF
v_gene: TRBV5-5; abundance: -; j_gene: TRBJ2-3; d_gene: -; CDR3nt: TGTGCCAGCAGCCGACTAGGAACATTAGATACGCAGTATTTT; CDR3aa: CASSRLGTLDTQYF
v_gene: TRBV5-1; abundance: -; j_gene: TRBJ2-3; d_gene: TRBD1; CDR3nt: TGCGCCAGCAGCTTTGGGACAGAACAAGATACGCAGTATTTT; CDR3aa: CASSFGTEQDTQYF
v_gene: TRBV6-1; abundance: many; j_gene: TRBJ1-2; d_gene: TRBD1; CDR3nt: TGTGCCAGCAACCAGTTCAGGGGGTATGGCTACACCTTC; CDR3aa: CASNQFRGYGYTF
v_gene: TRBV12-3/TRBV12-4; abundance: few; j_gene: TRBJ1-2; d_gene: -; CDR3nt: TGTGCCAGCAGTTTGAGGGCAGGAAGTGAGGATGGCTACACCTTC; CDR3aa: CASSLRAGSEDGYTF
v_gene: TRBV24-1; abundance: once; j_gene: TRBJ2-1; d_gene: -; CDR3nt: TGTGCCACCAGTGATGGGGGGAACTACAATGAGCAGTTCTTC; CDR3aa: CATSDGGNYNEQFF
v_gene: TRBV20-1; abundance: few; j_gene: TRBJ2-5; d_gene: -; CDR3nt: TGCAGTGCTAGAAGGGCCAACCGGGAGACCCAGTACTTC; CDR3aa: CSARRANRETQYF
v_gene: TRBV24-1; abundance: few; j_gene: TRBJ2-3; d_gene: TRBD2; CDR3nt: TGTGCCACCAGTGATGGGGAGCGGGGGCACACAGATACGCAGTATTTT; CDR3aa: CATSDGERGHTDTQYF
v_gene: TRBV12-3/TRBV12-4; abundance: few; j_gene: TRBJ2-4; d_gene: TRBD2; CDR3nt: TGTGCCAGCAGTTCGACTAGCGGGGAAATAGCCAAAAACATTCAGTACTTC; CDR3aa: CASSSTSGEIAKNIQYF
v_gene: TRBV20-1; abundance: many; j_gene: TRBJ1-5; d_gene: -; CDR3nt: TGCAGTGCTGCTGAGGGAGGGCTGGGGCAGCCCCAGCATTTT; CDR3aa: CSAAEGGLGQPQHF
v_gene: TRBV28; abundance: -; j_gene: TRBJ1-2; d_gene: TRBD1; CDR3nt: TGTGCCAGCAGGCGAGGACAGGCCCGGGGCTACACCTTC; CDR3aa: CASRRGQARGYTF
v_gene: TRBV3-1; abundance: few; j_gene: TRBJ2-3; d_gene: -; CDR3nt: TGTGCCAGCAGCCAAACTCTGACAAGCCTGGATACGCAGTATTTT; CDR3aa: CASSQTLTSLDTQYF
v_gene: TRBV12-3/TRBV12-4; abundance: many; j_gene: TRBJ2-2; d_gene: TRBD2; CDR3nt: TGTGCCAGCAGTTTTCGGGGGAGGGGCACCGGGGAGCTGTTTTTT; CDR3aa: CASSFRGRGTGELFF
v_gene: TRBV6-1; abundance: few; j_gene: TRBJ2-3; d_gene: TRBD2; CDR3nt: TGTGCCAGCCTTCTAGCGGGATCCATCTTTAGCACAGATACGCAGTATTTT; CDR3aa: CASLLAGSIFSTDTQYF
v_gene: TRBV11-2; abundance: -; j_gene: TRBJ2-5; d_gene: -; CDR3nt: TGTGCCAGCAGCTTCCGGCCCTTGGGGGTTAGGGGGCAAGAGACCCAGTACTTC; CDR3aa: CASSFRPLGVRGQETQYF
v_gene: TRBV5-1; abundance: many; j_gene: TRBJ2-2; d_gene: TRBD2; CDR3nt: TGCGCCAGCAGCTTGGCCATTGGACTAGCGGGGAACACCGGGGAGCTGTTTTTT; CDR3aa: CASSLAIGLAGNTGELFF
v_gene: TRBV7-9; abundance: few; j_gene: TRBJ1-1; d_gene: -; CDR3nt: TGTGCCAGCAGCCATTCGTCTGGGTTCGCTTTCTTT; CDR3aa: CASSHSSGFAFF
v_gene: TRBV3-1; abundance: few; j_gene: TRBJ2-5; d_gene: TRBD2; CDR3nt: TGTGCCAGCAGCCCGAGTACCGGGACTAGCGGTAGGGGAGAGACCCAGTACTTC; CDR3aa: CASSPSTGTSGRGETQYF
v_gene: TRBV20-1; abundance: many; j_gene: TRBJ2-7; d_gene: -; CDR3nt: TGCAGTGCTAGTCCCGGGACAAATGCCTACGAGCAGTACTTC; CDR3aa: CSASPGTNAYEQYF
v_gene: TRBV7-6; abundance: few; j_gene: TRBJ2-1; d_gene: TRBD1; CDR3nt: TGTGCCAGCAGCCTCGTCGACAGGGGCGGCAATGAGCAGTTCTTC; CDR3aa: CASSLVDRGGNEQFF
v_gene: TRBV12-3/TRBV12-4; abundance: few; j_gene: TRBJ1-6; d_gene: -; CDR3nt: TGTGCCAGTAAGCCCCGGCGGACAGTCAATTCACCCCTCCACTTT; CDR3aa: CASKPRRTVNSPLHF
v_gene: TRBV20-1; abundance: few; j_gene: TRBJ2-7; d_gene: -; CDR3nt: TGCAGTGCTAGAGAACGTTTAGCGGCCTATACCTACGAGCAGTACTTC; CDR3aa: CSARERLAAYTYEQYF
v_gene: TRBV6-5; abundance: many; j_gene: TRBJ2-3; d_gene: -; CDR3nt: TGTGCCAGCAGTTACTCGTACAGTTCTAGCACAGATACGCAGTATTTT; CDR3aa: CASSYSYSSSTDTQYF
v_gene: TRBV5-1; abundance: -; j_gene: TRBJ1-1; d_gene: -; CDR3nt: TGCGCCAGCAGCTTGTACGGGGACACTGAAGCTTTCTTT; CDR3aa: CASSLYGDTEAFF
v_gene: TRBV6-2/TRBV6-3; abundance: few; j_gene: TRBJ2-3; d_gene: -; CDR3nt: TGTGCCAGCAGTTCCAGACCAGGGAGGGATACGCAGTATTTT; CDR3aa: CASSSRPGRDTQYF
v_gene: TRBV11-2; abundance: -; j_gene: TRBJ2-7; d_gene: -; CDR3nt: TGTGCCAGCAGCCCCGTCATCGGGTACGAGCAGTACTTC; CDR3aa: CASSPVIGYEQYF
v_gene: TRBV2; abundance: -; j_gene: TRBJ2-1; d_gene: -; CDR3nt: TGTGCCAGCAGTGAAAAGCGTGGGGAGCAGTTCTTC; CDR3aa: CASSEKRGEQFF
v_gene: TRBV5-6; abundance: many; j_gene: TRBJ2-3; d_gene: TRBD2; CDR3nt: TGTGCCAGCAGCTTGAGAGCGGGGGGGCTTTCAGATACGCAGTATTTT; CDR3aa: CASSLRAGGLSDTQYF
v_gene: TRBV5-1; abundance: -; j_gene: TRBJ1-1; d_gene: -; CDR3nt: TGCGCCAGCAGCCCCTCTCCGAGGGAGAACACTGAAGCTTTCTTT; CDR3aa: CASSPSPRENTEAFF
v_gene: TRBV12-5; abundance: many; j_gene: TRBJ2-1; d_gene: -; CDR3nt: TGTGCTAGTGGTTTGTGGGATGAGCAGTTCTTC; CDR3aa: CASGLWDEQFF
v_gene: TRBV28; abundance: -; j_gene: TRBJ2-7; d_gene: TRBD1; CDR3nt: TGTGCCAGCAGTGCCCCGGGGCGGACAGGGAACTCCTACGAGCAGTACTTC; CDR3aa: CASSAPGRTGNSYEQYF
v_gene: TRBV12-3/TRBV12-4; abundance: many; j_gene: TRBJ2-3; d_gene: TRBD1; CDR3nt: TGTGCCAGCAGCCCCGGGACAGGGGGAGATACGCAGTATTTT; CDR3aa: CASSPGTGGDTQYF
v_gene: TRBV28; abundance: -; j_gene: TRBJ1-1; d_gene: -; CDR3nt: TGTGCCAGCAGTTTTACCGAAGTGGGGTTGAACACTGAAGCTTTCTTT; CDR3aa: CASSFTEVGLNTEAFF
v_gene: TRBV7-8; abundance: few; j_gene: TRBJ1-6; d_gene: TRBD1; CDR3nt: TGTGCCAGCAGCTTCCTGGGACAGCTAAATTCACCCCTCCACTTT; CDR3aa: CASSFLGQLNSPLHF
v_gene: TRBV27; abundance: many; j_gene: TRBJ2-3; d_gene: -; CDR3nt: TGTGCCAGCAGTATTTCCAGGGGGGAGGTAGATACGCAGTATTTT; CDR3aa: CASSISRGEVDTQYF
v_gene: TRBV25-1; abundance: few; j_gene: TRBJ1-6; d_gene: -; CDR3nt: TGTGCCAGCAGTGAATACAAGAATTCACCCCTCCACTTT; CDR3aa: CASSEYKNSPLHF
v_gene: TRBV12-3/TRBV12-4; abundance: -; j_gene: TRBJ2-3; d_gene: -; CDR3nt: TGTGCCAGCAGTTTAATCCTGCTGGGACAGCAGTATTTT; CDR3aa: CASSLILLGQQYF
v_gene: TRBV25-1; abundance: -; j_gene: TRBJ2-5; d_gene: TRBD1; CDR3nt: TGTGCCAGCAGTGGGACGGGACAGCCTCAAGAGACCCAGTACTTC; CDR3aa: CASSGTGQPQETQYF
v_gene: TRBV15; abundance: many; j_gene: TRBJ1-2; d_gene: TRBD1; CDR3nt: TGTGCCACCAGCAGAGAACAGGGGCTTGGCTACACCTTC; CDR3aa: CATSREQGLGYTF
v_gene: TRBV10-3; abundance: -; j_gene: TRBJ2-1; d_gene: -; CDR3nt: TGTGCCATCTATGACACGGGGAATGAGCAGTTCTTC; CDR3aa: CAIYDTGNEQFF
v_gene: TRBV20-1; abundance: -; j_gene: TRBJ2-1; d_gene: TRBD2; CDR3nt: TGCAGTGCTAGGGAATTGGGACTAGCGGAGACGAATGAGCAGTTCTTC; CDR3aa: CSARELGLAETNEQFF